This is a list of T cell receptor beta chains from one sample in a study of pediatric ulcerative colitis. Sequencing used immunoSEQ multiplex PCR; TCRdb keeps in-frame clones, though not all of them. The sample holds about 36,000 clones; around 73% are singletons and the top ten take about 0.7%. The sequenced sample consisted of gut tissue. These receptors originate from a boy aged 5-17 years with moderate ulcerative colitis. Each CDR3 is given with its conserved first and last residue. A D gene is named only where the DNA matches it firmly. A clone size is listed for some rows: how often the clone was seen (once, few, many), or a class if it is expanded.

j_call: TRBJ2-7
d_call: -
clone_size: -
v_call: TRBV15
cdr3_aa: CATSRGKGPYEQYF
cdr3_nt: TGTGCCACCAGCAGAGGGAAGGGTCCCTACGAGCAGTACTTC

j_call: TRBJ2-2
d_call: -
clone_size: -
v_call: TRBV11-3
cdr3_aa: CASSLVGGLNTGELFF
cdr3_nt: TGTGCCAGCAGCTTAGTCGGCGGATTGAACACCGGGGAGCTGTTTTTT

j_call: TRBJ2-5
d_call: TRBD2
clone_size: -
v_call: TRBV5-1
cdr3_aa: CASSLNLAGGPFWETQYF
cdr3_nt: TGCGCCAGCAGCTTAAACCTAGCGGGAGGGCCTTTTTGGGAGACCCAGTACTTC

j_call: TRBJ2-3
d_call: TRBD2
clone_size: -
v_call: TRBV2
cdr3_aa: CASSEPGGGPTDTQYF
cdr3_nt: TGTGCCAGCAGTGAACCGGGCGGGGGGCCCACAGATACGCAGTATTTT

j_call: TRBJ1-1
d_call: -
clone_size: -
v_call: TRBV4-3
cdr3_aa: CASSQEGRTEAFF
cdr3_nt: TGCGCCAGCAGCCAAGAGGGGAGGACTGAAGCTTTCTTT

j_call: TRBJ2-7
d_call: -
clone_size: -
v_call: TRBV7-9
cdr3_aa: CASSPTPNHGYEQYF
cdr3_nt: TGTGCCAGCAGCCCGACCCCCAACCATGGCTACGAGCAGTACTTC

j_call: TRBJ2-7
d_call: -
clone_size: -
v_call: TRBV6-1
cdr3_aa: CASSEGEGASNEQYF
cdr3_nt: TGTGCCAGCAGTGAAGGCGAGGGAGCGTCAAACGAGCAGTACTTC

j_call: TRBJ2-7
d_call: TRBD2
clone_size: -
v_call: TRBV19
cdr3_aa: CASSRLAGDTYEQYF
cdr3_nt: TGTGCCAGTAGTCGGCTAGCGGGGGATACCTACGAGCAGTACTTC

j_call: TRBJ2-7
d_call: TRBD2
clone_size: once
v_call: TRBV29-1
cdr3_aa: CSVGTSWEQYF
cdr3_nt: TGCAGCGTTGGGACTAGCTGGGAGCAGTACTTC

j_call: TRBJ1-2
d_call: -
clone_size: -
v_call: TRBV5-4
cdr3_aa: CASSFSASWDYGYTF
cdr3_nt: TGTGCCAGCAGCTTTTCAGCGTCCTGGGACTATGGCTACACCTTC

j_call: TRBJ1-6
d_call: -
clone_size: -
v_call: TRBV7-6
cdr3_aa: CASRDANSPLHF
cdr3_nt: TGTGCCAGCAGAGATGCTAATTCACCCCTCCACTTT

j_call: TRBJ2-7
d_call: -
clone_size: -
v_call: TRBV28
cdr3_aa: CASTRGENYEQYF
cdr3_nt: TGTGCCAGCACCAGGGGGGAAAACTACGAGCAGTACTTC

j_call: TRBJ1-5
d_call: -
clone_size: -
v_call: TRBV28
cdr3_aa: CASSWTVTLSNQPQHF
cdr3_nt: TGTGCCAGCAGTTGGACAGTTACACTTAGCAATCAGCCCCAGCATTTT

j_call: TRBJ2-6
d_call: -
clone_size: -
v_call: TRBV10-3
cdr3_aa: CAISRSQDSGANVLTF
cdr3_nt: TGTGCCATCAGTAGATCACAAGACTCTGGGGCCAACGTCCTGACTTTC

j_call: TRBJ1-2
d_call: -
clone_size: -
v_call: TRBV5-1
cdr3_aa: CASSIGPRLHYGYTF
cdr3_nt: TGCGCCAGCAGCATTGGACCGAGACTTCACTATGGCTACACCTTC

j_call: TRBJ1-2
d_call: -
clone_size: -
v_call: TRBV7-9
cdr3_aa: CASSLGQSTAYGYTF
cdr3_nt: TGTGCCAGCAGCTTAGGACAGTCCACCGCGTATGGCTACACCTTC

j_call: TRBJ2-5
d_call: TRBD1
clone_size: -
v_call: TRBV5-6
cdr3_aa: CASSLYGTGEETQYF
cdr3_nt: TGTGCCAGCAGCTTATACGGGACAGGGGAAGAGACCCAGTACTTC

j_call: TRBJ1-2
d_call: TRBD1
clone_size: -
v_call: TRBV19
cdr3_aa: CASSLQGAVGYTF
cdr3_nt: TGTGCCAGTAGTCTTCAGGGGGCTGTTGGCTACACCTTC

j_call: TRBJ2-7
d_call: TRBD1
clone_size: -
v_call: TRBV4-1
cdr3_aa: CASSQVGGRDRQNSEQYF
cdr3_nt: TGCGCCAGCAGCCAAGTGGGGGGACGGGACAGGCAGAACTCCGAGCAGTACTTC

j_call: TRBJ2-3
d_call: TRBD2
clone_size: -
v_call: TRBV5-1
cdr3_aa: CASSLRTSGGTDTQYF
cdr3_nt: TGCGCCAGCAGCTTGAGGACTAGCGGGGGGACAGATACGCAGTATTTT

j_call: TRBJ2-7
d_call: -
clone_size: -
v_call: TRBV6-5
cdr3_aa: CASGGAGTAYEQYF
cdr3_nt: TGTGCCAGCGGAGGTGCAGGGACCGCCTACGAGCAGTACTTC

j_call: TRBJ2-5
d_call: -
clone_size: -
v_call: TRBV9
cdr3_aa: CASSRGDETQYF
cdr3_nt: TGTGCCAGCAGCCGAGGGGACGAGACCCAGTACTTC

j_call: TRBJ1-3
d_call: TRBD1
clone_size: -
v_call: TRBV10-3
cdr3_aa: CATKRTGVSGNTIYF
cdr3_nt: TGTGCCACCAAAAGAACAGGGGTCTCTGGAAACACCATATATTTT

j_call: TRBJ1-1
d_call: -
clone_size: -
v_call: TRBV9
cdr3_aa: CASSVEGAGTEAFF
cdr3_nt: TGTGCCAGCAGCGTAGAAGGGGCGGGCACTGAAGCTTTCTTT